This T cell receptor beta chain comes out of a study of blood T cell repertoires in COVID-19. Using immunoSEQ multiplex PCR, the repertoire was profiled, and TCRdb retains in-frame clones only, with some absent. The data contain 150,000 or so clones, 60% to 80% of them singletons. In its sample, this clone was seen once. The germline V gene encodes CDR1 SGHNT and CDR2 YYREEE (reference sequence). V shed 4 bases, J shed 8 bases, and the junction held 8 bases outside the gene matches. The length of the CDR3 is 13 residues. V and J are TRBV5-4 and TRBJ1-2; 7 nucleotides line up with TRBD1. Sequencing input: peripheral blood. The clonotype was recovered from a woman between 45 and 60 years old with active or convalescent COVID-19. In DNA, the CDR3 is TGTGCCAGCAGCCTCGACAGGGTCGACGGCTACACCTTC. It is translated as CASSLDRVDGYTF.